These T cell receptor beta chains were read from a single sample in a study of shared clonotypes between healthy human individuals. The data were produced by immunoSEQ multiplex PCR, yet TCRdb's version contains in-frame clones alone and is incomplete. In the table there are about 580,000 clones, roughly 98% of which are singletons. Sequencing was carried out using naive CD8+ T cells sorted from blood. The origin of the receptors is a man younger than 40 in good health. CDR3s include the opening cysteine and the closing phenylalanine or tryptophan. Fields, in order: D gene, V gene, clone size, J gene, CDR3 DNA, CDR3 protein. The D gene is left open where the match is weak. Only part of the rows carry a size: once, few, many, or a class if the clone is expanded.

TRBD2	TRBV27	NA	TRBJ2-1	TGTGCCAGCCGTATAGCGGGAGCGGCCAATGAGCAGTTCTTC	CASRIAGAANEQFF
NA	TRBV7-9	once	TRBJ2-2	TGTGCCAGCAGCGCTAACACCGGGGAGCTGTTTTTT	CASSANTGELFF
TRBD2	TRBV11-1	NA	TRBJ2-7	TGTGCCAGCAGCCAAGCTAGCGGGAGTTTGGTACACTACGAGCAGTACTTC	CASSQASGSLVHYEQYF
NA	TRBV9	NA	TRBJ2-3	TGTGCCAGCAGCGTAGATGGTTTTGGAGGCACAGATACGCAGTATTTT	CASSVDGFGGTDTQYF
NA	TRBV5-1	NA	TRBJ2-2	TGCGCCAGCACAAACACCGGGGAGCTGTTTTTT	CASTNTGELFF
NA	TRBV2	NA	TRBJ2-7	TGTGCCAGCAGTGGCGGGGTCTCCTACGAGCAGTACTTC	CASSGGVSYEQYF
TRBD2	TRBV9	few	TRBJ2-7	TGTGCCAGCAGCGTAGAGGCTAGCGGGAGCTACGAGCAGTACTTC	CASSVEASGSYEQYF
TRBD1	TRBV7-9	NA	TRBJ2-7	TGTGCCAGCAGCCCCGCCCAGGCAGGGGGCTCCTACGAGCAGTACTTC	CASSPAQAGGSYEQYF
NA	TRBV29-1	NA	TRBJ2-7	TGCAGCGTTGTTTTAGCGCCAACCTACGAGCAGTACTTC	CSVVLAPTYEQYF
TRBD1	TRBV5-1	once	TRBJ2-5	TGCGCCAGCAGCCCAACCGGGACAGGGACCCAAGAGACCCAGTACTTC	CASSPTGTGTQETQYF
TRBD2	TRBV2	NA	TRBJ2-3	TGTGCCAGCAGTGGGACTAGCGTTATGAGTGCAGATACGCAGTATTTT	CASSGTSVMSADTQYF
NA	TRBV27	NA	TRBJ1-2	TGTGCCAGCAGTTTAAAGGGGGACCGCTATGGCTACACCTTC	CASSLKGDRYGYTF
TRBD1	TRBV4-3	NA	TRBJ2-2	TGCGCCAGCCGGGACAGGGAAACCGGGGAGCTGTTTTTT	CASRDRETGELFF
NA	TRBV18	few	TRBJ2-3	TGTGCCAGCTCACCACCTACAGATACGCAGTATTTT	CASSPPTDTQYF
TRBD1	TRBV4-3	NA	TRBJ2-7	TGCGCCAGCAGCCAAGAGGGCGGGGACAGGGTCGAGCAGTACTTC	CASSQEGGDRVEQYF
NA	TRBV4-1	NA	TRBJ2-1	TGCGCCAGCAGCCCCCCGCCACGGTCTGACAATGAGCAGTTCTTC	CASSPPPRSDNEQFF
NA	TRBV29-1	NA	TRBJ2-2	TGCAGCGCAGAGTCCGGGAGTGGCACCGGGGAGCTGTTTTTT	CSAESGSGTGELFF
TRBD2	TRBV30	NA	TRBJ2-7	TGTGCCTGGAGCCGAGTAGCGGGAGTGGGGCTACGGGAGCAGTACTTC	CAWSRVAGVGLREQYF
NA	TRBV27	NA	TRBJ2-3	TGTGCCAGCAGTTTTGGAGCTACTAGCACAGATACGCAGTATTTT	CASSFGATSTDTQYF
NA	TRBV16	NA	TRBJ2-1	TGTGCCAGCAGCTATCGACAGGTCGATGAGTTCTTC	CASSYRQVDEFF
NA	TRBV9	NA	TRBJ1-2	TGTGCCAGCAGCGTAGAGGGAGGTTTAGGTGGCTACACCTTC	CASSVEGGLGGYTF
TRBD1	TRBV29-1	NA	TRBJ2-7	TGCAGCGTTGGCGGACAGGGAGGAACACGGCGGAATGACTACGAGCAGTACTTC	CSVGGQGGTRRNDYEQYF
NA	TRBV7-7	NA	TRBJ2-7	TGTGCTAGCAGCTTAGGCAGCGCGAGCTCCTACGAGCAGTACTTC	CASSLGSASSYEQYF
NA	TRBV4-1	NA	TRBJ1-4	TGCGCCAGCAGCCAACACGACCGAGGCGCAACTAATGAAAAACTGTTTTTT	CASSQHDRGATNEKLFF
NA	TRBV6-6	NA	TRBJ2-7	TGTGCCAGCAGTTTTGGCAGGGAATACTACGAGCAGTACTTC	CASSFGREYYEQYF
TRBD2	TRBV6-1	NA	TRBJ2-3	TGTGCCAGCAGTGAAGCAGGAGCTAGCGGAAACCTCCGCGCAGATACGCAGTATTTT	CASSEAGASGNLRADTQYF
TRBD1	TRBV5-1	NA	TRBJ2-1	TGCGCCAGCAGCTTGAGTTTGGGGACAGCTTACAATGAGCAGTTCTTC	CASSLSLGTAYNEQFF
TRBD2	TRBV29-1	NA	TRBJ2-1	TGCAGCGTTGAAGACCCTAGCGGGCACTTTGAATACAATGAGCAGTTCTTC	CSVEDPSGHFEYNEQFF
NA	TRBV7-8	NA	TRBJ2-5	TGTGCCAGCACCCTAAACCTCCGGACGTACCAAGAGACCCAGTACTTC	CASTLNLRTYQETQYF
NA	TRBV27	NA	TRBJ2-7	TGTGCCAGCAGTCACCAACAGGACGAGCAGTACTTC	CASSHQQDEQYF
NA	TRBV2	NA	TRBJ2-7	TGTGCCAGCAGGGGGGCAGACTACGAGCAGTACTTC	CASRGADYEQYF
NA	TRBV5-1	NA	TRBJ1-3	TGCGCCAGCAGCTTATCTCGGCAGGGCTCTGGAAACACCATATATTTT	CASSLSRQGSGNTIYF
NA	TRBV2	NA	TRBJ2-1	TGTGCCAGCAGTGGCGGATACCGGGACCCCCAGTTCTTC	CASSGGYRDPQFF
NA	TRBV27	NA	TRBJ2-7	TGTGCCAGCAGGGACATGTCCTACGAGCAGTACTTC	CASRDMSYEQYF
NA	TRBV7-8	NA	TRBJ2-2	TGTGCCAGCAGCTTCCGAGGGGCTGGCGGGGAGCTGTTTTTT	CASSFRGAGGELFF
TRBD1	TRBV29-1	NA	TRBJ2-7	TGCAGCGTTGGACAGGGAATAGACGAGCAGTACTTC	CSVGQGIDEQYF
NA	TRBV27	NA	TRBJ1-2	TGTGCCAGCAGCAATAACTTACGTCATGGCTACACCTTC	CASSNNLRHGYTF
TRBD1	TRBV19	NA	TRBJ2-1	TGTGCCAGTAGAAAAGGGGGCGCAGGGTTTGATGAGCAGTTCTTC	CASRKGGAGFDEQFF
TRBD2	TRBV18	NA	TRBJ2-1	TGTGCCAGCTCACCTAAGGGACTAGCGATCGGTAGGGGCTACAATGAGCAGTTCTTC	CASSPKGLAIGRGYNEQFF
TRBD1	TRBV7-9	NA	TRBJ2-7	TGTGCCAGCAGCTTAAGTTTTGGGGACAGGGCGTACGAGCAGTACTTC	CASSLSFGDRAYEQYF
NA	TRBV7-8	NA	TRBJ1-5	TGTGCCAGCAGCTTAGGGAACAATCAGCCCCAGCATTTT	CASSLGNNQPQHF
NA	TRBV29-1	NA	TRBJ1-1	TGCAGCGTCGAGGCCACTGAAGCTTTCTTT	CSVEATEAFF
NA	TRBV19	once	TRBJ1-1	TGTGCCAGTAGCGCTCGGGACGGAATGTCTGAAGCTTTCTTT	CASSARDGMSEAFF
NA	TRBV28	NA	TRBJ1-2	TGTGCCAGCAGTTCAAGGGGGAACTATGGCTACACCTTC	CASSSRGNYGYTF
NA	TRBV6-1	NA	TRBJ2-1	TGTGCCAGCACACTTTACAACAATGAGCAGTTCTTC	CASTLYNNEQFF
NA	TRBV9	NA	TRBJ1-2	TGTGCCAGCAGCCCAAGCTTTGAGGGGGGTTGGTATGGCTACACCTTC	CASSPSFEGGWYGYTF
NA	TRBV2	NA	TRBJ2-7	TGTGCCAGCAGTAACCCGGGGGACAACTCCTACGAGCAGTACTTC	CASSNPGDNSYEQYF
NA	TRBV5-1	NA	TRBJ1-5	TGCGCCAGCCGCGAAGAGGTACGCCATTATAGCAATCAGCCCCAGCATTTT	CASREEVRHYSNQPQHF
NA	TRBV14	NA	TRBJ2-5	TGTGCCAGCAGCCAACAAGTTCTGGGGGCAATCCGTGAGACCCAGTACTTC	CASSQQVLGAIRETQYF
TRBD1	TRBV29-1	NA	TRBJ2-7	TGCAGCGTTAAAACCCAGGGGGCCCACGAGCAGTACTTC	CSVKTQGAHEQYF
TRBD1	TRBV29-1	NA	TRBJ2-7	TGCAGCGTTGAACTCAGGACAGGGCAATACTTC	CSVELRTGQYF
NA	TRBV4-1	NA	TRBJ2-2	TGCGCCAGCAGCCAAGCCCGGAACACCGGGGAGCTGTTTTTT	CASSQARNTGELFF
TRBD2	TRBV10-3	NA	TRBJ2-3	TGTGCCATCAGGGGGACTAGCGGGCCTAGCACAGATACGCAGTATTTT	CAIRGTSGPSTDTQYF